This T cell receptor beta chain comes out of a study of T cell responses to AZD1222 COVID-19 vaccine. Concerning this clone: As yet, its antigen is unknown.

Measured with immunoSEQ multiplex PCR; TCRdb has only the in-frame clones, and not every one. The table includes roughly 130,000 clones, roughly 87% detected once. Notes on the study in general: The sample set comprised mostly white British donors with more females, and clonal diversity was possibly underestimated. Spike-specific TCR breadth and depth rose after two AZD1222 doses.

The CDR3 has 17 amino acids. The V end was cut by 5 bases, the J end by 0 bases, with 19 bases between. CDR1 is MNHNY and CDR2 is SVGAGI in the germline V gene (reference sequence). V usage is TRBV6-6 and J usage is TRBJ1-1; maybe TRBD1 (5 bases). This TCR derives from an adult in good health. The source material was peripheral blood, sampled on day 0 of AZD1222 vaccination. The CDR3 DNA follows: TGTGCCAGCAGTCTACGCGGGGCGGTCTACATGAACACTGAAGCTTTCTTT. The encoded protein is CASSLRGAVYMNTEAFF.